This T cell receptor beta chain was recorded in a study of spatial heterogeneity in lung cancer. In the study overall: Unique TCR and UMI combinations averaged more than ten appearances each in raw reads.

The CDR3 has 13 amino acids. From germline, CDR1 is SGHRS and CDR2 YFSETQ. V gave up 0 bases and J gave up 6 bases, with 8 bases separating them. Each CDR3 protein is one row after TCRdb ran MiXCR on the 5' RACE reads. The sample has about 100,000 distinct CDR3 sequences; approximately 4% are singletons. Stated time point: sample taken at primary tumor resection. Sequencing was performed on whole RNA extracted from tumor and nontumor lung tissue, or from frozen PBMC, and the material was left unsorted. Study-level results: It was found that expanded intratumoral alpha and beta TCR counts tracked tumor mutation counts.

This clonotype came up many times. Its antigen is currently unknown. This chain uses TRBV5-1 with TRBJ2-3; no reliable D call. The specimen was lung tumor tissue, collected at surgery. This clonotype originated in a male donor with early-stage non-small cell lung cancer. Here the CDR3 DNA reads TGCGCCAGCAGCTTGGCCATTAGCGATACGCAGTATTTT. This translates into CASSLAISDTQYF.